The 17 T cell receptor beta chains given below trace back to one sample, sequenced in a study of OX40 agonist ivuxolimab in advanced cancers. Assay used: immunoSEQ multiplex PCR; TCRdb lists only in-frame clones, some missing. The sample carries tens of thousands of clones, about 85% recorded once. The material was CD4+ or CD8+ T cells sorted from blood, obtained in a trial of the OX40 agonist ivuxolimab. Receptor source: an adult with an advanced solid tumor such as melanoma, head and neck, liver or kidney cancer.

The sample holds one count of this clone. Other DNA sequences in the sample encode the same CDR3. J is TRBJ2-7 and V is TRBV7-8; 14 nucleotides agree with TRBD2. V shed 6 bases, J shed 4 bases, and the junction held 2 bases outside the gene matches. The CDR3 sequence is 14 residues long. From germline, CDR1 is SGHVS and CDR2 FQNEAQ. The CDR3 reads CASSGTSGSYEQYF. The CDR3 DNA reads TGTGCCAGCAGTGGGACTAGCGGGAGTTACGAGCAGTACTTC.

The chain employs TRBV5-1 and TRBJ2-3; D may be TRBD2 (5 bases). Germline values: CDR1 SGHRS, CDR2 YFSETQ. V gave up 0 bases and J gave up 2 bases, with 13 bases separating them. The CDR3 contains 16 residues. CDR3: CASSLEGRGNTDTQYF. The CDR3 coding sequence is TGCGCCAGCAGCTTGGAAGGCCGGGGAAACACAGATACGCAGTATTTT.

This clone was found once. The V and J genes are TRBV2 and TRBJ2-1; TRBD2 might be the D (5 bases). V lost 6 bases and J 5 bases, leaving 14 bases between the germline ends. The CDR3 is 14 amino acids. CDR1 is SNHLY and CDR2 is FYNNEI in the germline V gene. The chain's CDR3 is CASSLAGRNNEQFF. The CDR3 DNA reads TGTGCCAGCAGCCTAGCCGGTCGTAACAATGAGCAGTTCTTC. The full variable domain, its missing parts supplied by reference TRBV2 and TRBJ2-1, is EPEVTQTPSHQVTQMGQEVILRCVPISNHLYFYWYRQILGQKVEFLVSFYNNEISEKSEIFDDQFSVERPDGSNFTLKIRSTKLEDSAMYFCASSLAGRNNEQFFGPGTRLTVL.

The gene calls are TRBV7-8 and TRBJ1-5; D perhaps matches TRBD1 (6 bases). The ends were cut back, 5 bases at V and 7 bases at J, with 21 bases in the middle. The length of the CDR3 is 16 residues. The germline V gene encodes CDR1 SGHVS and CDR2 FQNEAQ. CDR3 nucleotide sequence: TGTGCCAGCAGCCGTACAGGATACAGGGAAAGACAGCCCCAGCATTTT. Amino acids: CASSRTGYRERQPQHF.

About this clone itself: The junction and the germline gene differ at one end; a read error may be behind it. The chain is built from TRBV2 and TRBJ2-3; D could derive from TRBD1 or TRBD2 (6 bases each). The CDR3 sequence is 14 residues long. Germline loops: CDR1 SNHLY, CDR2 FYNNEI. The CDR3 DNA reads as TGTGCCAGCAGTGAGAAGGGGGAGACTAGTTCTCGGCCTTTT. This sequence encodes CASSEKGETSSRPF.

The chain employs TRBV28 and TRBJ2-4; 7 bases line up with TRBD1. The V and J ends lost 6 bases and 4 bases, in that order; junction bases with no gene match: 9. The CDR3 is 15 residues long. Germline V gene lookup returns CDR1 MDHEN and CDR2 SYDVKM. CDR3 DNA sequence: TGTGCCAGCAGCTTAATGGGACAGCTTAAAAACATTCAGTACTTC. Amino acid sequence: CASSLMGQLKNIQYF. Looking up the rest from reference TRBV28 and TRBJ2-4 gives the full variable domain: DVKVTQSSRYLVKRTGEKVFLECVQDMDHENMFWYRQDPGLGLRLIYFSYDVKMKEKGDIPEGYSVSREKKERFSLILESASTNQTSMYLCASSLMGQLKNIQYFGAGTRLSVL.

This rearrangement joins TRBV11-2 to TRBJ1-2, with 11 bases identical to TRBD1. CDR1 and CDR2 from the germline V gene are SGHAT and FQNNGV. This CDR3 is 17 amino acids long. Losses at the gene ends were 2 bases for V and 7 bases for J; bases not matched to a gene: 12. The CDR3 sequence: CASSLNFPGTGGGGYTF. The CDR3 DNA is TGTGCCAGCAGCTTAAACTTCCCAGGGACAGGGGGAGGTGGCTACACCTTC.

The CDR3 DNA reads as TGTGCCAGCAGCTTTAGGGCGAACAGGAATTCACCCCTCCACTTT. It encodes CASSFRANRNSPLHF. The J gene is TRBJ1-6, the V gene TRBV5-8; a weak D match, TRBD1 (5 bases). CDR3 size: 15 residues. Trimming removed 2 bases from V and 7 bases from J, with 13 bases in between. The germline V gene encodes CDR1 SGHTS and CDR2 YDEGEE.

The gene calls are TRBV7-2 and TRBJ1-3; 7 bases are a match to TRBD1. The germline CDR1 and CDR2 sequences are SGHTA and FQGNSA. The CDR3 spans 16 residues. The V and J ends lost 4 bases and 0 bases, in that order; junction bases with no gene match: 6. CDR3 protein: CASSSGQPGSGNTIYF. The CDR3 DNA reads as TGTGCCAGCAGCTCGGGACAGCCCGGCTCTGGAAACACCATATATTTT.

This sequence joins TRBV28 and TRBJ1-2; 12 bases fit TRBD1. The CDR3 length is 16 residues. The V and J ends lost 5 bases and 5 bases, in that order; junction bases with no gene match: 9. The germline CDR1 and CDR2 sequences are MDHEN and SYDVKM. CDR3 nucleotides: TGTGCCAGCAGTCCCTCCCCGGGACAGGGGGCATATGGCTACACCTTC. Translation: CASSPSPGQGAYGYTF.

The CDR3 DNA follows: TGTGCCAGCAGTCTCCGCGGGGCAGGGGGCGAGCAGTACTTC. Translating gives CASSLRGAGGEQYF. The V call is TRBV13, the J call TRBJ2-7; maybe TRBD1 (7 bases). The CDR3 loop spans 14 amino acids. Per germline, CDR1 PRHDT and CDR2 FYEKMQ (reference sequence). Trimming took 6 bases from V and 6 from J, leaving 18 bases between them.

V usage is TRBV7-2 and J usage is TRBJ2-1; possible D gene TRBD2, 5 bases. V dropped 5 bases and J dropped 4 bases, with 15 bases sitting between them. The CDR3 totals 15 residues. Germline V gene sequence: CDR1 SGHTA, CDR2 FQGNSA. The CDR3 sequence is CASSRTFSEYNEQFF. CDR3 nucleotide sequence: TGTGCCAGCAGCCGAACGTTTAGCGAGTACAATGAGCAGTTCTTC. The full variable domain, completed using reference TRBV7-2 and TRBJ2-1, is GAGVSQSPSNKVTEKGKDVELRCDPISGHTALYWYRQSLGQGLEFLIYFQGNSAPDKSGLPSDRFSAERTGGSVSTLTIQRTQQEDSAVYLCASSRTFSEYNEQFFGPGTRLTVL.

The rearrangement uses TRBV18 and TRBJ2-7; 7 bases map to TRBD1. The CDR3 runs 16 residues. Germline values: CDR1 KGHSH, CDR2 LQKENI. With V trimmed by 0 bases and J by 0 bases, 5 bases remained unmatched. Here the CDR3 reads CASSPPLQGTSYEQYF. DNA of the CDR3: TGTGCCAGCTCACCACCCCTACAGGGGACCTCCTACGAGCAGTACTTC.

The rearrangement links TRBV2 to TRBJ2-5, with no clear D. V lost 6 bases and J 2 bases, leaving 7 bases between the germline ends. This CDR3 has 12 amino acids. Germline CDR1 is SNHLY and CDR2 is FYNNEI. As DNA, the CDR3 is TGTGCCAGCAGACTCTTGCAAGAGACCCAGTACTTC. It yields the protein CASRLLQETQYF.

V usage is TRBV18 and J usage is TRBJ1-1, with D perhaps matching TRBD1 (6 bases). Trimming left V 4 bases short and J 5 bases short, with 14 bases between. Per the germline V gene, CDR1 is KGHSH and CDR2 is LQKENI. The CDR3 spans 14 residues. The CDR3 loop is CASSRVGGKTEAFF. In nucleotides, the CDR3 is TGTGCCAGCTCACGGGTAGGGGGGAAGACTGAAGCTTTCTTT.

The count of this clone is one. The chain carries TRBV21-1 and TRBJ2-7; no check of the table's D call, TRBD1, against the DNA was made. TRBV21-1 is designated a pseudogene. This CDR3 region has 14 residues. CDR3 protein: CASSKIVRGYEQYF. DNA for the CDR3: TGTGCCAGCAGCAAAATCGTCAGGGGGTACGAGCAGTACTTC.

This clone was counted only a few times. The V gene is TRBV5-1, the J gene TRBJ1-6, with D tentatively TRBD1 (5 bases). Germline assignment: CDR1 SGHRS and CDR2 YFSETQ. The germline V and J ends were trimmed by 5 bases and 6 bases, with 12 bases remaining between them. This CDR3 is built from 14 residues. The CDR3 reads CASSSGRINSPLHF. CDR3 DNA: TGCGCCAGCAGTTCGGGACGAATTAATTCACCCCTCCACTTT.